The 10 T cell receptor beta chains in this list originate from one sample, sequenced in a study of regulatory T cells in long-lasting Graves disease. Through Arm-PCR of CDR3 regions and iRepertoire HTBI primers, TCR beta libraries were built. TCRdb called the multiplex PCR reads again in MiXCR, with one record for every CDR3 protein. There are fewer than 550,000 distinct CDR3 sequences in the sample; roughly 17% occur only once, and about 23% lies in the top ten. Time point described: newly diagnosed GD, antithyroid drugs for less than 3 months. Isolated PBMC RNA provided the starting material for the TCR library. This same sample was also part of a study on T cells in Graves' hyperthyroidism and ophthalmopathy.

Sequencing used peripheral blood mononuclear cells (PBMCs), obtained at new diagnosis, from a patient treated with antithyroid drugs. Receptors originate from a woman aged 18-29 years with Graves disease.

This clonotype showed up many times. This rearrangement joins TRBV7-2 to TRBJ2-7; the match to TRBD2 covers 7 bases. Germline CDR1 reads SGHTA; CDR2 reads FQGNSA. Trimming removed 5 bases from V and 3 bases from J; junction bases left unmatched: 7. The CDR3 extends over 14 amino acids. The CDR3 reads CASSPWEGDYEQYF. DNA for the CDR3: TGTGCCAGCAGCCCCTGGGAGGGCGACTACGAGCAGTACTTC.

A few counts support this clonotype. The genes are TRBV20-1 and TRBJ2-3; 9 positions agree with TRBD2. Germline loops: CDR1 DFQATT, CDR2 SNEGSKA (reference sequence). V shed 0 bases, J shed 2 bases, and the junction held 6 bases outside the gene matches. CDR3 size: 16 residues. For the CDR3, the DNA is TGCAGTGCTAGAGAGGCTAGCGGGACTTCCACAGATACGCAGTATTTT. Translating it yields CSAREASGTSTDTQYF.

In this sample, this clonotype turned up a few times. The gene calls are TRBV25-1 and TRBJ1-3; unclear D gene. Between the trimmed V and J ends, which lost 7 bases and 0 bases, there was a span of 13 bases. Germline assignment: CDR1 MGHDK and CDR2 SYGVNS. The CDR3 extends over 15 amino acids. CDR3 in amino acids: CASTGWSHSGNTIYF. Written as DNA, the CDR3 is TGTGCCAGCACGGGGTGGTCGCACTCTGGAAACACCATATATTTT.

In its sample, this clonotype was seen many times. This chain connects TRBV3-1 to TRBJ2-7; 7 nucleotides align to TRBD2. There are 12 residues in the CDR3. With V trimmed by 0 bases and J by 13 bases, 6 bases remained unmatched. CDR1 LGHDT and CDR2 YNNKEL come from the germline V gene (reference sequence). The CDR3 DNA is TGTGCCAGCAGCCAAGAAGGCGGGAGTCCTTACTTC. Its protein is CASSQEGGSPYF.

This clonotype showed up many times. The chain uses TRBV27 and TRBJ1-5; D call uncertain. V was cut by 3 bases and J by 4 bases, with 7 bases left in between. The CDR3 runs to 13 residues. Germline V gene data show CDR1 as MNHEY and CDR2 as SMNVEV (reference sequence). The chain's CDR3 is CASSFLENQPQHF. The CDR3 coding sequence is TGTGCCAGCAGTTTCCTTGAGAATCAGCCCCAGCATTTT.

In its sample, this clonotype was seen many times. V gene TRBV28 combines with J gene TRBJ2-7, with 7 bases matching TRBD1. The CDR3 length is 15 residues. Trimming took 6 bases from V and 7 from J; bases not matched to a gene: 15. CDR1 is MDHEN, CDR2 SYDVKM, per germline. The CDR3 nucleotides read TGTGCCAGCAGGGGAGCAGGACAGGCCCCCGGGGAGCAGTACTTC. It specifies CASRGAGQAPGEQYF.

This clonotype showed up many times. The chain employs TRBV5-1 and TRBJ2-7, with D perhaps TRBD1 or TRBD2 (5 bases each). V was trimmed by 1 base and J by 3 bases, leaving 23 bases between them. This CDR3 is 18 amino acids long. CDR1 is SGHRS, CDR2 YFSETQ, per germline. The CDR3 reads CASSLLPFRGRSDYEQYF. The CDR3 DNA is TGCGCCAGCAGCTTGTTACCGTTCCGGGGACGATCCGACTACGAGCAGTACTTC.

This clonotype came up many times. V and J are TRBV7-2 and TRBJ2-5, with D possibly being TRBD1 (5 bases). V lost 4 bases and J lost 2, with 14 bases in between. The CDR3 length is 15 residues. The germline V gene encodes CDR1 SGHTA and CDR2 FQGNSA. The CDR3 DNA reads TGTGCCAGCAGCTCTAGACAGATTGGGCAAGAGACCCAGTACTTC. Translation: CASSSRQIGQETQYF.

This clonotype was seen a handful of times. J is TRBJ2-7 and V is TRBV6-1; 9 bases are shared with TRBD1. CDR1 and CDR2 from the germline V gene are MNHNS and SASEGT. The length of the CDR3 is 13 residues. V shed 7 bases and J 3 bases; nucleotides not matched to a gene: 4. CDR3 DNA sequence: TGTGCCAGCACCCCGACAGGGGGCTACGAGCAGTACTTC. Translating it yields CASTPTGGYEQYF.

This clonotype has at least ten counts. The chain combines TRBV28 with TRBJ2-1; weak D call: TRBD1 (5 bases). Germline CDR1 reads MDHEN; CDR2 reads SYDVKM. Trimming shortened V by 3 bases and J by 4 bases, and 10 bases separated the two germline ends. The CDR3 is made up of 14 amino acids. The CDR3 DNA is TGTGCCAGCAGTTTTCGGCGACAGTACAATGAGCAGTTCTTC. As protein: CASSFRRQYNEQFF.